This T cell receptor beta chain is drawn from a study of radiotherapy plus CTLA-4 blockade in lung cancer. Study at large: Objective responses were seen in around a sixth of patients, disease control in about 30%.

Study-wide results and limits: Early blood T cell clone dynamics, with interferon-beta, were reported to best predict response. Blood-borne expansion of tumor-derived TCR clones followed radiotherapy plus ipilimumab.

The CDR3 spans 15 residues. J was trimmed by 8 bases and V by 4 bases; bases with no gene match: 8. Germline V gene sequence: CDR1 SGHAT, CDR2 FQNNGV. Focal radiation with ipilimumab CTLA-4 blockade was given to patients with chemo-refractory metastatic non-small-cell lung cancer. For this clone: What it binds is not known.

Clones were sequenced by immunoSEQ multiplex PCR, and TCRdb holds only the in-frame ones, with some missing. The table lists around 55,000 clones, approximately 82% of them singletons, with roughly 6% in the top ten. The TCR comes from a human donor with non-small cell lung cancer whose response to radiotherapy plus ipilimumab could not be evaluated. Sample: peripheral blood, taken from a patient treated with radiotherapy plus ipilimumab. The rearrangement links TRBV11-2 to TRBJ1-6; TRBD1 matches at 7 bases. CDR3 sequence (DNA): TGTGCCAGCAGCTCTCTACAGGGGTTTGATTCACCCCTCCACTTT. Encoded protein: CASSSLQGFDSPLHF.